Presented here are 25 T cell receptor beta chains from one specimen sequenced in a study of shared clonotypes between healthy human individuals. It was CD45RO-negative cells, positively selected for CCR7, that made up naive CD8 cells, with terminally differentiated effector memory CD45RA+ cells excluded. This table comes from immunoSEQ multiplex PCR, and its TCRdb copy is limited to in-frame clones, with some not included. Of over 2 million clones in the sample, just under 95% were seen once. The sample consisted of naive CD8+ T cells sorted from blood. Source of these receptors: a man aged 18-30 years in good health.

The chain combines TRBV27 with TRBJ2-3; 11 nucleotides line up with TRBD2. The CDR3 sequence is 20 residues long. After removal of 7 bases from V and 2 bases from J, the junction contained 20 bases not matched to a gene. In germline, CDR1 is MNHEY, CDR2 SMNVEV (reference sequence). The CDR3, as DNA: TGTGCCAGCATGCCCAGACTAGCGGGATTTTATTCGTTCGCCACAGATACGCAGTATTTT. Its translation is CASMPRLAGFYSFATDTQYF.

This chain joins TRBV7-2 and TRBJ2-1; D gene unclear. V was trimmed by 5 bases and J by 8 bases, leaving 13 bases between them. Germline CDR1 and CDR2: SGHTA and FQGNSA. The CDR3 totals 13 residues. The CDR3 spells CASSPPNFDEQFF. CDR3 in DNA: TGTGCCAGCAGCCCGCCCAATTTCGATGAGCAGTTCTTC.

V usage is TRBV30 and J usage is TRBJ2-7, with TRBD2 matching over 7 bases. Per germline, CDR1 GTSNPN and CDR2 SVGIG (reference sequence). V lost 8 bases, J lost 6 bases, and 7 bases stayed unmatched. CDR3 length: 11 amino acids. CDR3 sequence (DNA): TGTGCCCTAAGCGGGATAGGCGAGCAGTACTTC. The encoded protein is CALSGIGEQYF.

This clone occurred a few times. This chain connects TRBV27 to TRBJ2-5; 9 bases line up with TRBD1. The V segment lost 7 bases and the J segment 6 bases; nucleotides outside the gene matches: 6. Germline V CDR1 and CDR2: MNHEY, SMNVEV (reference sequence). The CDR3 has 13 residues. CDR3 sequence: CASKEGQGKTQYF. In DNA, the CDR3 is TGTGCCAGCAAAGAAGGACAGGGGAAGACCCAGTACTTC.

Remarks on this clone: Germline is not matched at one junction end, which may reflect a read error. The chain is built from TRBV9 and TRBJ1-2; 9 positions agree with TRBD1. Germline CDR1 and CDR2: SGDLS and YYNGEE. The CDR3 loop spans 12 amino acids. The CDR3 DNA reads TGTGCCAGCAGCGCGGACGGGACAGGGCCTTACTTC. It is translated as CASSADGTGPYF.

The V gene is TRBV5-4, the J gene TRBJ2-7; possibly TRBD1 for D (6 bases). Trimming took off 4 bases at V and 3 bases at J, with 14 bases between the two ends. From germline, CDR1 is SGHNT and CDR2 YYREEE (reference sequence). The CDR3 runs to 14 residues. The chain's CDR3 is CASSDRDMGYEQYF. CDR3 DNA sequence: TGTGCCAGCAGCGACCGGGACATGGGCTACGAGCAGTACTTC.

V usage is TRBV18 and J usage is TRBJ1-1, with 8 bases matching TRBD1. Germline V gene data show CDR1 as KGHSH and CDR2 as LQKENI. V trimming: 7 bases; J trimming: 1 base; junction bases outside the gene matches: 5. The CDR3 extends over 14 amino acids. The CDR3 protein is CASLTGTGNTEAFF. The CDR3 DNA is TGTGCCAGCTTAACCGGGACAGGGAACACTGAAGCTTTCTTT.

This chain uses TRBV7-8 with TRBJ1-6; the match to TRBD1 covers 8 bases. This CDR3 comprises 16 residues. Trimming at V came to 5 bases and at J to 7 bases, leaving 10 bases not matched to a gene. CDR1 and CDR2 (germline): SGHVS, FQNEAQ. This CDR3 reads CASSLSSTGVNSPLHF. The CDR3 nucleotides read TGTGCCAGCAGCCTGTCCTCGACAGGGGTCAATTCACCCCTCCACTTT.

The rearrangement joins TRBV30 to TRBJ2-7; D not certain. Trimming pared 2 bases from V and 7 bases from J, leaving 12 bases between. This CDR3 has 12 amino acids. Germline CDR1 reads GTSNPN; CDR2 reads SVGIG (reference sequence). The CDR3 reads CAWSWDRQEQYF. The CDR3 nucleotides read TGTGCCTGGAGTTGGGATAGGCAAGAGCAGTACTTC. Filled out from reference TRBV30 and TRBJ2-7, the complete variable domain reads SQTIHQWPATLVQPVGSPLSLECTVEGTSNPNLYWYRQAAGRGLQLLFYSVGIGQISSEVPQNLSASRPQDRQFILSSKKLLLSDSGFYLCAWSWDRQEQYFGPGTRLTVT.

This sequence joins TRBV27 and TRBJ2-7; TRBD2 is a possible D gene (5 bases). The ends were cut back, 6 bases at V and 2 bases at J, with 14 bases in the middle. Germline CDR1 MNHEY, CDR2 SMNVEV (reference sequence). The CDR3 sequence is 14 residues long. CDR3 nucleotide sequence: TGTGCCAGCAGGAATCCGGGATTCGCCTACGAGCAGTACTTC. Its translation: CASRNPGFAYEQYF.

As for this clone: The sample contains more than one DNA sequence encoding this CDR3. This chain uses TRBV4-1 with TRBJ2-1, with D perhaps matching TRBD2 (5 bases). The V and J ends lost 1 base and 0 bases respectively, with 7 bases between them. Germline V gives CDR1 MGHRA, CDR2 YSYEKL. This CDR3 contains 15 residues. CDR3 residues: CASSQGAGSYNEQFF. CDR3 DNA: TGCGCCAGCAGCCAAGGGGCGGGCTCCTACAATGAGCAGTTCTTC.

The chain carries TRBV30 and TRBJ2-2; D unresolved. This CDR3 is built from 14 residues. CDR1 is GTSNPN, CDR2 SVGIG, per germline (reference sequence). The V gene lost 5 bases and the J gene lost 0 bases, with 10 bases spanning the gap. The CDR3 loop is CAWEWQPNTGELFF. As DNA, the CDR3 is TGTGCCTGGGAGTGGCAGCCGAACACCGGGGAGCTGTTTTTT.

This sequence joins TRBV7-6 and TRBJ2-3, with D maybe TRBD2 (5 bases). With 3 bases removed from V and 3 bases from J, the gap between germline ends came to 25 bases. CDR3 size: 19 residues. Germline loops: CDR1 SGHVS, CDR2 FNYEAQ. CDR3 sequence reads: CASSFNPPRTNPGTDTQYF. Here the CDR3 DNA reads TGTGCCAGCAGCTTCAACCCACCCAGGACGAATCCGGGAACAGATACGCAGTATTTT.

This chain links TRBV6-1 with TRBJ1-6; D not certain. V was trimmed by 3 bases and J by 8 bases, leaving 14 bases between them. This CDR3 is built from 15 residues. Per the germline V gene, CDR1 is MNHNS and CDR2 is SASEGT. The CDR3 sequence is CASSDLRQIYSPLHF. For the CDR3, the DNA is TGTGCCAGCAGTGATTTGAGGCAGATTTATTCACCCCTCCACTTT.

The V and J genes are TRBV7-9 and TRBJ2-7, with D possibly matching TRBD1 (5 bases). The CDR3 covers 14 residues. V lost 3 bases and J lost 2, with 11 bases in between. Germline V lookup: CDR1 SEHNR, CDR2 FQNEAQ (reference sequence). CDR3 sequence: CASSFIGATYEQYF. CDR3 nucleotides: TGTGCCAGCAGCTTCATAGGGGCCACCTACGAGCAGTACTTC.

As DNA, the CDR3 is TGTGCCAGCAGCTTAACTCAGGGACCGCCACTTAACTATGGCTACACCTTC. It is translated as CASSLTQGPPLNYGYTF. V gene TRBV5-5 combines with J gene TRBJ1-2; a weak D match, TRBD1 (5 bases). Germline-derived CDR1 and CDR2 are SGHKS and YYEKEE (reference sequence). The CDR3 totals 17 residues. V was clipped by 2 bases and J by 1 base, with 18 bases between them.

The CDR3 loop is CACPVPSGANVLTF. In DNA form, the CDR3 reads TGTGCCTGCCCCGTCCCCTCTGGGGCCAACGTCCTGACTTTC. The chain joins TRBV30 to TRBJ2-6; D unclear. There are 14 residues in the CDR3. Germline CDR1 and CDR2: GTSNPN and SVGIG (reference sequence). V shed 6 bases and J shed 0 bases, with 9 bases lying between them. Looking up the rest from reference TRBV30 and TRBJ2-6 gives the full variable domain: SQTIHQWPATLVQPVGSPLSLECTVEGTSNPNLYWYRQAAGRGLQLLFYSVGIGQISSEVPQNLSASRPQDRQFILSSKKLLLSDSGFYLCACPVPSGANVLTFGAGSRLTVL.

The V and J genes are TRBV2 and TRBJ2-5, with D perhaps matching TRBD1 or TRBD2 (6 bases each). From germline, CDR1 is SNHLY and CDR2 FYNNEI. The V end was cut by 3 bases, the J end by 1 base, with 12 bases between. This CDR3 is built from 15 residues. Written as DNA, the CDR3 is TGTGCCAGCAGTGAGGGGGGCAGCCTCCAAGAGACCCAGTACTTC. Amino acids: CASSEGGSLQETQYF. Variable domain in full (rest from reference TRBV2 and TRBJ2-5): EPEVTQTPSHQVTQMGQEVILRCVPISNHLYFYWYRQILGQKVEFLVSFYNNEISEKSEIFDDQFSVERPDGSNFTLKIRSTKLEDSAMYFCASSEGGSLQETQYFGPGTRLLVL.

The chain uses TRBV7-9 and TRBJ2-1, with 8 bases that match TRBD2. This CDR3 is 16 amino acids long. The trim removed 4 bases at V and 10 bases at J, leaving 15 bases unmatched. Germline-derived CDR1 and CDR2 are SEHNR and FQNEAQ (reference sequence). The DNA for the CDR3 is TGTGCCAGCAGCTCCGGGGGGGAAGGGATAGTTTGGGAGCAGTTCTTC. As protein: CASSSGGEGIVWEQFF.

V and J are TRBV10-3 and TRBJ1-1; D perhaps matches TRBD1 (5 bases). Germline lookup yields CDR1 ENHRY and CDR2 SYGVKD. The CDR3 sequence is 12 residues long. V gave up 4 bases and J gave up 6 bases, with 9 bases separating them. CDR3 coding DNA: TGTGCCATCAGTGCTGGGGCCCCTGAAGCTTTCTTT. It yields the protein CAISAGAPEAFF.

This clone was observed a few times. V and J are TRBV6-5 and TRBJ1-6; possible D gene TRBD1, 6 bases. Germline lookup yields CDR1 MNHEY and CDR2 SVGAGI. The CDR3 sequence is 13 residues long. The germline V and J ends were trimmed by 0 bases and 9 bases, with 6 bases remaining between them. CDR3 sequence reads: CASSYSDSSPLHF. The CDR3 coding sequence is TGTGCCAGCAGTTACTCGGACAGTTCACCCCTCCACTTT.

This clone occurred once. This chain connects TRBV15 to TRBJ2-1; tentative D call: TRBD1 (5 bases). The V end lost 3 bases, the J end lost 0 bases, and 9 bases lay between the germline ends. The CDR3 is made up of 15 amino acids. Germline V gene data show CDR1 as LNHNV and CDR2 as YYDKDF (reference sequence). CDR3 DNA: TGTGCCACCAGCAGGGACAAAAACTCCTACAATGAGCAGTTCTTC. Its translation is CATSRDKNSYNEQFF.

This clone was picked up one time. Other DNA sequences in this specimen translate into the identical CDR3. The chain is built from TRBV29-1 and TRBJ1-2; TRBD1 is a possible D gene (5 bases). The CDR3 has 15 amino acids. Germline V lookup: CDR1 SQVTM, CDR2 ANQGSEA. V was shortened by 0 bases and J by 3 bases, with 14 bases between the two germline ends. The CDR3 protein is CSVEDPTVSYYGYTF. CDR3 bases: TGCAGCGTTGAAGATCCGACAGTTTCTTACTATGGCTACACCTTC.

The gene calls are TRBV30 and TRBJ2-3, with 8 bases identical to TRBD1. V lost 4 bases to trimming and J lost 1 base; unmatched junction nucleotides: 4. The CDR3 has 14 amino acids. Looked up from germline, CDR1 is GTSNPN and CDR2 is SVGIG (reference sequence). The CDR3 nucleotides are TGTGCCTGGACAGGGGGCGTAGGCACAGATACGCAGTATTTT. Translation: CAWTGGVGTDTQYF.

The rearrangement links TRBV5-6 to TRBJ1-5; D not resolved. This CDR3 is built from 14 residues. V was trimmed by 2 bases and J by 0 bases, leaving 6 bases between them. The V gene's germline CDR1 is SGHDT and CDR2 YYEEEE. The CDR3 loop is CASSLMDSNQPQHF. In DNA form, the CDR3 reads TGTGCCAGCAGCTTAATGGATAGCAATCAGCCCCAGCATTTT.